This paragraph covers one T cell receptor beta chain sequence. The data derive from a study of human T cells and chemical hapten exposure. This sample's time point: patch test 1, 2 weeks after DPC sensitization. Treatment meaning: therapeutic diphenylcyclopropenone sensitization with weekly scalp DPC. Germline V CDR1 and CDR2: LGHNA, YSLEER. J gave up 4 bases and V 2 bases, and 6 bases lay outside the gene matches. CDR3 size: 15 residues. Library construction involved attaching unique molecular identifiers to individual cDNA molecules, which allowed quantitative, reproducible TCR counting. In TCRdb, the RACE reads were re-called with MiXCR into one record per CDR3 protein. Here the sample spans approximately 71,000 distinct CDR3 sequences, around 10% being singletons.

The sample consisted of whole blood, taken in connection with sensitization to the hapten diphenylcyclopropenone (DPC). The clonotype originates from a woman aged 40 to 55 with alopecia areata. Some clones in this sample may be carry-over from other donors' samples. The chain is built from TRBV4-3 and TRBJ2-7, with TRBD1 matching over 9 bases. The CDR3 here is CASSQRQGGFYEQYF. The DNA for the CDR3 is TGCGCCAGCAGCCAAAGACAGGGGGGATTTTACGAGCAGTACTTC.